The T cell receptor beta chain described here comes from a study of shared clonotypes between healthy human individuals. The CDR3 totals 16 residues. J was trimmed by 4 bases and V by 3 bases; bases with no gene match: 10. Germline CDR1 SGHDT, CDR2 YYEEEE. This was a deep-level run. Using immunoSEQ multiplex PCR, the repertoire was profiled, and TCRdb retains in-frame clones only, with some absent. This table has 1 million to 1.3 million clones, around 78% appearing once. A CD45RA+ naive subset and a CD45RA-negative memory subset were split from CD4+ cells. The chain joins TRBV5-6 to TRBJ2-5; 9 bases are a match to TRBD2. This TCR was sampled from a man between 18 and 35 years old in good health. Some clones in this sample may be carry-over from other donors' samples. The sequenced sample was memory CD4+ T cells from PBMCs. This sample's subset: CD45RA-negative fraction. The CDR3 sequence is CASSYKSSGNSETQYF. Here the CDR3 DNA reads TGTGCCAGCAGCTACAAATCTAGCGGGAATTCAGAGACCCAGTACTTC.